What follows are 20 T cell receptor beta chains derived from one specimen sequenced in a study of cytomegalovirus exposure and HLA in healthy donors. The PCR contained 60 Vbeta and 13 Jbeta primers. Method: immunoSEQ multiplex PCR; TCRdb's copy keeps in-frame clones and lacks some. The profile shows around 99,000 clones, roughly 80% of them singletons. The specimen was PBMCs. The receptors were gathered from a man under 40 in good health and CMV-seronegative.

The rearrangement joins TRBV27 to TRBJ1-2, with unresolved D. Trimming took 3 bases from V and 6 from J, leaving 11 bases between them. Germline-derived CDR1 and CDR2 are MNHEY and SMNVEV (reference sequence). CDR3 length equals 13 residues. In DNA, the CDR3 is TGTGCCAGCAGTTTCGGAGAGGCCCATGGCTACACCTTC. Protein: CASSFGEAHGYTF.

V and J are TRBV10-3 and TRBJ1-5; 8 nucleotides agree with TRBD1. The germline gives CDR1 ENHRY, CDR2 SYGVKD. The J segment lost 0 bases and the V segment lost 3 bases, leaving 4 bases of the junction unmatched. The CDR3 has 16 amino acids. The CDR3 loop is CAISDRTGISNQPQHF. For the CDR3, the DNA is TGTGCCATCAGTGACCGGACAGGGATTAGCAATCAGCCCCAGCATTTT.

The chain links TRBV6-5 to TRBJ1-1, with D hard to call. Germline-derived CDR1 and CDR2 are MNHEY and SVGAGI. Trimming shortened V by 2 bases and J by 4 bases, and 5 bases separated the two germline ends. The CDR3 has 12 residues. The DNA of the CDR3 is TGTGCCAGCAGTTACGGGCCCACTGAAGCTTTCTTT. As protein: CASSYGPTEAFF.

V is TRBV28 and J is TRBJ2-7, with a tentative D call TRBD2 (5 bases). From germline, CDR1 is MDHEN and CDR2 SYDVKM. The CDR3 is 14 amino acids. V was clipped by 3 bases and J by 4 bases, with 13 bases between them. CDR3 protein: CASSFMREGYEQYF. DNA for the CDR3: TGTGCCAGCAGTTTCATGAGGGAAGGGTACGAGCAGTACTTC.

In DNA, the CDR3 is TGTGCCAGCAGCTCCTACTACAATGAGCAGTTCTTC. Its translation is CASSSYYNEQFF. The chain recombines TRBV13 with TRBJ2-1; D ambiguous. The CDR3 totals 12 residues. V was trimmed by 4 bases and J by 3 bases, leaving 4 bases between them. Germline assignment: CDR1 PRHDT and CDR2 FYEKMQ (reference sequence).

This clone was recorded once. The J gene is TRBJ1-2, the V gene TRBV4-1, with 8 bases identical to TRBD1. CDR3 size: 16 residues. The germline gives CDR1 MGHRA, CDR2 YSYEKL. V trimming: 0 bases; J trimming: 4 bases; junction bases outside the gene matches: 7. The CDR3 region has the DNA TGCGCCAGCAGCCAAGATCGGACAGGGAGGATCTATGGCTACACCTTC. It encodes CASSQDRTGRIYGYTF.

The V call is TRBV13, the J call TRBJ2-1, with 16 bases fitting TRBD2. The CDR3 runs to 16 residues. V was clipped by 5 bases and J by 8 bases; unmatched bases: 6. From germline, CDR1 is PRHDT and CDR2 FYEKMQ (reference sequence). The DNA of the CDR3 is TGTGCCAGCAGCCGGGGACTAGCGGGAGGGCCCGATGAGCAGTTCTTC. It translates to CASSRGLAGGPDEQFF.

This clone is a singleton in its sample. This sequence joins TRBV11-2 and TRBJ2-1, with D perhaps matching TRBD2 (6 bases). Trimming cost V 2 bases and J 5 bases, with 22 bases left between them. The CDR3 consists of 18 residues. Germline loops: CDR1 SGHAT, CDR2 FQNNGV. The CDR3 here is CASSLLYGRGGTDNEQFF. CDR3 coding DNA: TGTGCCAGCAGCTTACTTTACGGGCGCGGAGGGACTGACAATGAGCAGTTCTTC.

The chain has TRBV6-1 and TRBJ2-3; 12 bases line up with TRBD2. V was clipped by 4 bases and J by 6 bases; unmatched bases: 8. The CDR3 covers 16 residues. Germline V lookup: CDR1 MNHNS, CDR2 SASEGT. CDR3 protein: CASSGSSGGATDTQYF. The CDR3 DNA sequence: TGTGCCAGCAGTGGATCTAGCGGGGGGGCGACGGATACGCAGTATTTT.

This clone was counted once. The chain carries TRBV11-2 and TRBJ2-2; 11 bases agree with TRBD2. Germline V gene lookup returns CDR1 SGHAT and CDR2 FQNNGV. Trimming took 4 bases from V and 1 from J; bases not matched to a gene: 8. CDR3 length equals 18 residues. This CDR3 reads CASSSSWGLAENTGELFF. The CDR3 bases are TGTGCCAGCAGCTCAAGTTGGGGACTAGCGGAGAACACCGGGGAGCTGTTTTTT.

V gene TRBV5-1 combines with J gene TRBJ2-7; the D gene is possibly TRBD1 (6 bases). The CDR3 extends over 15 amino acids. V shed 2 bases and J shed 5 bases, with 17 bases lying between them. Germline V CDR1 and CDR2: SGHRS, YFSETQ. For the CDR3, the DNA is TGCGCCAGCAGCTTAACTAACATGGGGGCCGACGAGCAGTACTTC. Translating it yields CASSLTNMGADEQYF.

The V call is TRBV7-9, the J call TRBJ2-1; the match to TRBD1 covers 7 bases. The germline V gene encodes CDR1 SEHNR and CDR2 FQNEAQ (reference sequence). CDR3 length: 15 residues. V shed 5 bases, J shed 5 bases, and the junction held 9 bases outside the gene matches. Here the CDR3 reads CASSPRGQINNEQFF. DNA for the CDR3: TGTGCCAGCAGCCCTAGGGGACAGATAAACAATGAGCAGTTCTTC.

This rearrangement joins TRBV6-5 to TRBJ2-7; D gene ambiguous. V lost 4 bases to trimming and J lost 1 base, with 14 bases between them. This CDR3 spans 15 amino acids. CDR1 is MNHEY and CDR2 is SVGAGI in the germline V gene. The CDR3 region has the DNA TGTGCCAGCAGTTCACTCCCTCCGAGTTCCTACGAGCAGTACTTC. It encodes CASSSLPPSSYEQYF.

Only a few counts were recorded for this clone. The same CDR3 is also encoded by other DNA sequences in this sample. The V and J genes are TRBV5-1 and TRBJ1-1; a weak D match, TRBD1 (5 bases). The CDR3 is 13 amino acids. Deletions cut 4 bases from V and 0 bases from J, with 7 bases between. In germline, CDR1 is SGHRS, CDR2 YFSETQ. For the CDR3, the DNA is TGCGCCAGCAGCACGGACATGAACACTGAAGCTTTCTTT. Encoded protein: CASSTDMNTEAFF.

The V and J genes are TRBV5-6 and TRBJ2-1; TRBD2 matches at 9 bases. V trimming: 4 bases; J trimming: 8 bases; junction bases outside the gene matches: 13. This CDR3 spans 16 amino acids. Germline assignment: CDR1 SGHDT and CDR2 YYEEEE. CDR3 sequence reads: CASSRKTGTSIDEQFF. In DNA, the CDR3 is TGTGCCAGCAGCCGAAAAACCGGGACTAGCATCGATGAGCAGTTCTTC.

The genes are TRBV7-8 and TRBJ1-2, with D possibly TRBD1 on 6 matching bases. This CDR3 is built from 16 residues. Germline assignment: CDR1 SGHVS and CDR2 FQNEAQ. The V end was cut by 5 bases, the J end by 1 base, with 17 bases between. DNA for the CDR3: TGTGCCAGCAGCCCCAAGAGACAGGACCGTAACTATGGCTACACCTTC. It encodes CASSPKRQDRNYGYTF.

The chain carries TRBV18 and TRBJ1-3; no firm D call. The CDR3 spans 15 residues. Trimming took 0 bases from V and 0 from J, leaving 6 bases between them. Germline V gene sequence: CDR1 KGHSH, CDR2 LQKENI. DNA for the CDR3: TGTGCCAGCTCACCACCAGCGGGCTCTGGAAACACCATATATTTT. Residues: CASSPPAGSGNTIYF.

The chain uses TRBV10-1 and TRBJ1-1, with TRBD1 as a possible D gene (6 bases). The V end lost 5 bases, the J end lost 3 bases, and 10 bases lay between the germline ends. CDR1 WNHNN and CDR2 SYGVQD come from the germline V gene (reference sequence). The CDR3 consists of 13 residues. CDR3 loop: CASSRGGDTEAFF. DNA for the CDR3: TGCGCCAGCAGTAGGGGGGGGGACACTGAAGCTTTCTTT.

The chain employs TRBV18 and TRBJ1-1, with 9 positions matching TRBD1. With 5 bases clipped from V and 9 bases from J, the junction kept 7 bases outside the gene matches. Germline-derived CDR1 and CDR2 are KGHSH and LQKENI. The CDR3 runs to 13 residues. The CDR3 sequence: CASSTGTGIKAFF. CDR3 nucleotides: TGTGCCAGCTCAACCGGGACAGGGATTAAAGCTTTCTTT.

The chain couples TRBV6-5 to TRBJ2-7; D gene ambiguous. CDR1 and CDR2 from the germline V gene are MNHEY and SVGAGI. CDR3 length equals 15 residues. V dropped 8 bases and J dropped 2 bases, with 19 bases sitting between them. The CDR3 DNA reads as TGTGCCAGCCGACCCCGGCCGCGCGGAGCCTACGAGCAGTACTTC. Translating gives CASRPRPRGAYEQYF.